One and the same sample provided the 20 T cell receptor beta chains below, sequenced in a study of blood T cell repertoires in COVID-19. The assay was immunoSEQ multiplex PCR, and TCRdb's table has in-frame clones only and misses some. The sample consists of approximately 260,000 clones, 80% to 85% of them appearing once. Sequencing was performed on peripheral blood. All receptors come from a woman aged 55-75 years with active or convalescent COVID-19.

This clone is a singleton in its sample. The V call is TRBV2, the J call TRBJ1-4, with D maybe TRBD1 (6 bases). CDR1 SNHLY and CDR2 FYNNEI come from the germline V gene. Trimming stripped 6 bases from V and 5 bases from J, with 10 bases between. The CDR3 length is 13 residues. This CDR3 reads CASSRDTNEKLFF. The CDR3 DNA reads as TGTGCCAGCAGCCGGGACACAAATGAAAAACTGTTTTTT.

V is TRBV11-2 and J is TRBJ1-4, with 7 bases that match TRBD1. From germline, CDR1 is SGHAT and CDR2 FQNNGV. J was trimmed by 7 bases and V by 1 base; bases with no gene match: 6. This CDR3 has 15 residues. The CDR3 sequence is CASSLGGRGSEKLFF. The CDR3 DNA reads TGTGCCAGCAGCTTAGGTGGCAGGGGGAGTGAAAAACTGTTTTTT.

V and J are TRBV4-3 and TRBJ1-2, with D maybe TRBD1 (5 bases). Germline V lookup: CDR1 LGHNA, CDR2 YSLEER. The CDR3 sequence is 16 residues long. Trimming removed 4 bases at V and 6 bases at J, with 21 bases between. CDR3 sequence (DNA): TGCGCCAGCAGCCCCCCAATGGGGGGGGAGAAGCATGGCTACACCTTC. As protein: CASSPPMGGEKHGYTF.

This clone was seen more than once but under ten times. The chain uses TRBV7-9 and TRBJ1-6; D is undetermined. V gave up 5 bases and J gave up 3 bases, with 11 bases separating them. The CDR3 is 15 amino acids. CDR1 is SEHNR, CDR2 FQNEAQ, per germline (reference sequence). CDR3 bases: TGTGCCAGCAGCCCTCGAGCTAGCTATAATTCACCCCTCCACTTT. Protein sequence: CASSPRASYNSPLHF.

The chain links TRBV2 to TRBJ2-5; 7 nucleotides align to TRBD2. The germline V gene has CDR1 SNHLY and CDR2 FYNNEI. Trimming at V came to 4 bases and at J to 0 bases, leaving 5 bases not matched to a gene. The CDR3 totals 15 residues. The CDR3 DNA reads TGTGCCAGCAGTGGAGGTCGGGGGGACCAAGAGACCCAGTACTTC. Its protein product is CASSGGRGDQETQYF.

The J gene is TRBJ2-3, the V gene TRBV7-9; TRBD1 matches 8 bases. Unmatched junction bases numbered 6, after V lost 1 base and J lost 6 bases. Germline V gene data show CDR1 as SEHNR and CDR2 as FQNEAQ (reference sequence). The CDR3 spans 15 residues. The CDR3 protein is CASSLGGQGGDTQYF. The CDR3, as DNA: TGTGCCAGCAGCTTAGGCGGACAGGGCGGGGATACGCAGTATTTT.

The J gene is TRBJ1-1, the V gene TRBV7-9; a weak D match, TRBD1 (5 bases). The V end was cut by 3 bases, the J end by 7 bases, with 12 bases between. Per germline, CDR1 SEHNR and CDR2 FQNEAQ (reference sequence). The CDR3 is 13 amino acids. The CDR3 coding sequence is TGTGCCAGCAGCTTCGGGGGGACCGGTGAAGCTTTCTTT. This encodes CASSFGGTGEAFF. The variable domain in full, completed from reference TRBV7-9 and TRBJ1-1, reads DTGVSQNPRHKITKRGQNVTFRCDPISEHNRLYWYRQTLGQGPEFLTYFQNEAQLEKSRLLSDRFSAERPKGSFSTLEIQRTEQGDSAMYLCASSFGGTGEAFFGQGTRLTVV.

V is TRBV9 and J is TRBJ2-7; 7 positions agree with TRBD1. The V gene's germline CDR1 is SGDLS and CDR2 YYNGEE. Losses at the gene ends were 1 base for V and 2 bases for J; bases not matched to a gene: 3. This CDR3 is built from 14 residues. CDR3 in amino acids: CASSVWDSPYEQYF. Here the CDR3 DNA reads TGTGCCAGCAGCGTATGGGACAGTCCCTACGAGCAGTACTTC.

This rearrangement joins TRBV4-1 to TRBJ1-5; no clear D. V lost 2 bases and J 2 bases, leaving 10 bases between the germline ends. Germline V CDR1 and CDR2: MGHRA, YSYEKL. CDR3 length: 15 amino acids. The chain's CDR3 is CASSQLGEGNQPQHF. The CDR3 bases are TGCGCCAGCAGCCAACTGGGCGAAGGCAATCAGCCCCAGCATTTT.

The rearrangement uses TRBV7-9 and TRBJ2-5; the D is unclear. Trimming cost V 2 bases and J 5 bases, with 12 bases left between them. The CDR3 runs to 14 residues. Looked up from germline, CDR1 is SEHNR and CDR2 is FQNEAQ (reference sequence). CDR3 nucleotide sequence: TGTGCCAGCAGCTTATCACAATTCGGGGAGACCCAGTACTTC. The encoded protein is CASSLSQFGETQYF.

The chain is built from TRBV6-2 or TRBV6-3 and TRBJ1-5; 11 nucleotides agree with TRBD1. Germline loops: CDR1 MNHEY, CDR2 SVGEGT. The CDR3 spans 17 residues. V lost 6 bases, J lost 2 bases, and 9 bases stayed unmatched. The CDR3 loop is CASSPGQGAGRNQPQHF. The DNA for the CDR3 is TGTGCCAGCAGCCCTGGACAGGGGGCCGGACGCAATCAGCCCCAGCATTTT.

V is TRBV27 and J is TRBJ1-1; D remains unclear. From germline, CDR1 is MNHEY and CDR2 SMNVEV (reference sequence). This CDR3 comprises 13 residues. Trimming cost V 6 bases and J 7 bases, with 15 bases left between them. The CDR3: CASRRHHGDEAFF. The CDR3 bases are TGTGCCAGCAGAAGACACCACGGGGATGAAGCTTTCTTT.

This clone is a singleton in its sample. The J gene is TRBJ2-7, the V gene TRBV4-1, with D tentatively TRBD2 (6 bases). Germline loops: CDR1 MGHRA, CDR2 YSYEKL. This CDR3 contains 14 residues. Trimming cost V 4 bases and J 2 bases, with 12 bases left between them. CDR3 sequence (DNA): TGCGCCAGCAGCCCTGTGTGGGGGGCCTACGAGCAGTACTTC. This encodes CASSPVWGAYEQYF.

In nucleotides, the CDR3 is TGTGCTAGTGGCCGGGGGGGGACGGGCAATCAGCCCCAGCATTTT. This sequence encodes CASGRGGTGNQPQHF. The chain uses TRBV12-5 and TRBJ1-5; D perhaps matches TRBD1 (5 bases). The ends were cut back, 6 bases at V and 2 bases at J, with 14 bases in the middle. Germline CDR1 LGHNT, CDR2 FRNRAP. The CDR3 has 15 amino acids.

V and J are TRBV6-5 and TRBJ1-1; D might be TRBD1 (6 bases). The CDR3 consists of 11 residues. With 8 bases removed from V and 11 bases from J, the gap between germline ends came to 15 bases. In germline, CDR1 is MNHEY, CDR2 SVGAGI. In DNA, the CDR3 is TGTGCCAGCGGGACAAACCTCAACGCTTTCTTT. Its protein is CASGTNLNAFF.

The J gene is TRBJ1-1, the V gene TRBV10-1; 8 nucleotides match TRBD1. The germline V gene encodes CDR1 WNHNN and CDR2 SYGVQD (reference sequence). With 3 bases clipped from V and 3 bases from J, the junction kept 6 bases outside the gene matches. This CDR3 is 15 amino acids long. The DNA for the CDR3 is TGCGCCAGCAGTGACTTGGGACAGGAGGACACTGAAGCTTTCTTT. It translates to CASSDLGQEDTEAFF.

This chain links TRBV5-1 with TRBJ1-2, with 10 bases fitting TRBD1. The CDR3 sequence is 14 residues long. Germline assignment: CDR1 SGHRS and CDR2 YFSETQ. V lost 2 bases to trimming and J lost 6 bases; unmatched junction nucleotides: 4. The CDR3 coding sequence is TGCGCCAGCAGCTTTTGGGGACAGGGGAATGGCTACACCTTC. Its protein is CASSFWGQGNGYTF.

V is TRBV9 and J is TRBJ2-1; D is possibly TRBD2 (5 bases). Germline values: CDR1 SGDLS, CDR2 YYNGEE. V lost 0 bases to trimming and J lost 6 bases, with 13 bases between them. CDR3 length: 15 amino acids. This CDR3 is CASSVAPASPNEQFF. The CDR3 DNA is TGTGCCAGCAGCGTAGCCCCGGCTAGCCCCAATGAGCAGTTCTTC.

The J gene is TRBJ2-1, the V gene TRBV4-2; 11 bases align to TRBD2. V lost 1 base and J lost 7; bases outside the gene matches: 6. The CDR3 is 16 residues long. Germline CDR1 reads LGHNA; CDR2 reads YNFKEQ. CDR3 sequence (DNA): TGTGCCAGCAGCCAAGTAGTCCTAGCGGGGGGAAATGAGCAGTTCTTC. Amino acids: CASSQVVLAGGNEQFF.

Details on this clone: Within the sample, other DNA sequences also encode this same CDR3. V and J are TRBV7-7 and TRBJ1-4, with a tentative D call TRBD1 (5 bases). The CDR3 is made up of 13 amino acids. CDR1 and CDR2 from the germline V gene are SSHAT and FNYEAQ (reference sequence). The V gene lost 5 bases and the J gene lost 4 bases, with 8 bases spanning the gap. The CDR3 DNA sequence: TGTGCCAGCAGCCTGGGGCTTAATGAAAAACTGTTTTTT. Amino acid sequence: CASSLGLNEKLFF.